The 2 T cell receptor beta chains below come from one sample, sequenced in a study of blood T cell repertoires in COVID-19. The assay was immunoSEQ multiplex PCR, and TCRdb's table has in-frame clones only and misses some. This table has 200,000 to 250,000 clones, around 85% appearing once. Sequenced input: PBMCs or T cells enriched from blood (not recorded which). The receptors here all came from a woman aged 40 to 50 with acute COVID-19.

The V call is TRBV29-1, the J call TRBJ2-6; D is unclear. The CDR3 contains 11 residues. V gave up 6 bases and J gave up 5 bases, with 5 bases separating them. Germline CDR1 SQVTM, CDR2 ANQGSEA. The CDR3 protein is CSVRRANVLTF. CDR3 in DNA: TGCAGCGTGAGAAGGGCCAACGTCCTGACTTTC.

V is TRBV21-1 and J is TRBJ1-5; the table names TRBD1, a call not compared with the DNA. TRBV21-1 is assigned pseudogene status. The CDR3 is 18 residues long. The CDR3 reads CASSHRQGNSNGNQPQHF. CDR3 sequence (DNA): TGTGCCAGCAGTCACCGACAGGGAAATTCGAATGGCAATCAGCCCCAGCATTTT.